The rows below give T cell receptor beta chains drawn from one sample of a study of T cell changes during pregnancy in multiple sclerosis. Assay: immunoSEQ multiplex PCR; the TCRdb copy retains only in-frame clones and omits some. The table includes around 68,000 clones, 85% to 95% detected once. The sequencing used CD4+ T cells from peripheral blood mononuclear cells, collected before pregnancy. Receptor source: a female donor with multiple sclerosis, enrolled in a pregnancy study. The CDR3 runs from the conserved cysteine through the conserved F or W. D genes are given only for firm matches.

j_gene	v_gene	d_gene	CDR3nt	CDR3aa
TRBJ2-3	TRBV7-2	TRBD2	TGTGCCAGCAGCTTAGAGGGGGGACTAGCGGGAGGGAACACAGATACGCAGTATTTT	CASSLEGGLAGGNTDTQYF
TRBJ2-2	TRBV5-1	-	TGCGCCAGCACCCCGCGGACAGAGAACACCGGGGAGCTGTTTTTT	CASTPRTENTGELFF
TRBJ2-1	TRBV18	TRBD1	TGTGCCAGCTCACCATCGATCCTAGGACAGGGCTTGACTGAGCAGTTCTTC	CASSPSILGQGLTEQFF
TRBJ2-3	TRBV21-1	-	TGTGCCAGCAGCGGACTACTCGAAACAGATACGCAGTATTTT	CASSGLLETDTQYF
TRBJ2-7	TRBV7-8	TRBD1	TGTGCCAGCAGCCTCGACAGGGTTTGGGATCACTCCTACGAGCAGTACTTC	CASSLDRVWDHSYEQYF
TRBJ2-7	TRBV6-6	TRBD1	TGTGCCAGCAGTTACCCCGGGACAGGGGATCCCTACGAGCAGTACTTC	CASSYPGTGDPYEQYF
TRBJ2-7	TRBV28	-	TGTGCCAGCACCTCTCGGGGAGCCCTGCGCTACGAGCAGTACTTC	CASTSRGALRYEQYF
TRBJ2-4	TRBV18	TRBD1	TGTGCCAGCTCAATTTCCGGGACAGTCAAAAACATTCAGTACTTC	CASSISGTVKNIQYF
TRBJ2-1	TRBV7-3	-	TGTGCCAGCAGCTTAAGTAGCTTGGATGAGCAGTTCTTC	CASSLSSLDEQFF
TRBJ1-1	TRBV7-2	-	TGTGCCAGCAGCACATCGGGACAAACGAACACTGAAGCTTTCTTT	CASSTSGQTNTEAFF
TRBJ1-1	TRBV28	-	TGTGCCAGCAGTTCGCCGGGACGGAGGGTAGAAGCTTTCTTT	CASSSPGRRVEAFF
TRBJ2-3	TRBV9	-	TGTGCCAGCAGCGTATACGGGCGGGTTAGCACAGATACGCAGTATTTT	CASSVYGRVSTDTQYF
TRBJ1-2	TRBV6-6	TRBD1	TGTGCCAGCAGCTTGGACAGGGGTGGCTACACCTTC	CASSLDRGGYTF
TRBJ2-6	TRBV5-4	TRBD1	TGTGCCAGCAGCCTGTCATACAGGGGGCTCGGGGCCAACGTCCTGACTTTC	CASSLSYRGLGANVLTF